This T cell receptor (beta chain) was captured in a study of control samples from healthy donors and cancer patients (dated by TCRdb to about 2020). Cut back by 2 bases and 2 bases, the V and J ends lie 8 bases apart. The germline V gene (reference sequence) provides CDR1 GTSNPN and CDR2 SVGIG. The CDR3 measures 13 amino acids from cysteine to phenylalanine. Left in the record is the CDR3 DNA by itself, 39 bases read in frame from the first base. Libraries came from the immunoSEQ multiplex PCR assay. TCRdb mirrors the immuneACCESS table, restricted to in-frame sequences. Some clones are absent from its copies; in checked studies, under half trace to an unresolved V gene, and the reason for the others is unknown. The sample yields around 51,000 clones; almost 90% were counted once. Under 45% of the sample belongs to the ten largest clones. As concerns this clone: The clone's antigen remains unknown. No base-level quality is on record; no much larger clone is a single base apart.

The receptor comes from a man over 45 with head and neck cancer. The chain was built from TRBV30 and TRBJ2-3, with no reliable assignment of the D segment. The sequenced material came from PBMCs. The nucleotide sequence reads TGTGCCTGGAGTTATATCTCCACAGATACGCAGTATTTT. It translates to CAWSYISTDTQYF.